This is a list of T cell receptor beta chains from one sample in a study of shared clonotypes between healthy human individuals. Libraries were prepared by immunoSEQ multiplex PCR; TCRdb keeps only in-frame clonotypes and omits some of them. Of just over 2,000,000 clones listed, less than 95% are singletons. The sequenced material came from naive CD8+ T cells sorted from blood. The receptors here all came from a young man in good health. Each CDR3 is given with its conserved first and last residue. Each record gives: V gene, J gene, clone size, D gene, CDR3 DNA, CDR3 protein. The D gene is left open where the match is weak. Clone size is shown for a subset of rows, as once, few, many or a class of expanded clone.

>TRBV9|TRBJ2-3|-|TRBD2
TGTGCCAGCAGCGTAGGGGCTAGCGGTAGCACAGATACGCAGTATTTT
CASSVGASGSTDTQYF
>TRBV4-1|TRBJ2-7|-|TRBD2
TGCGCCAGCAGCCAAGCGGCTAGCGGGAGTCGCGGCGAGCAGTACTTC
CASSQAASGSRGEQYF
>TRBV9|TRBJ1-1|few|-
TGTGCCAGCAGCGTTGAATCGAGGGGCGACACTGAAGCTTTCTTT
CASSVESRGDTEAFF
>TRBV28|TRBJ1-3|-|-
TGTGCCAGCATGGGAGGCCTCCTGGAAGACACCATATATTTT
CASMGGLLEDTIYF
>TRBV11-2|TRBJ2-7|-|TRBD1
TGTGCCACCTCCCAGGGGGAGCTTGGCGAGCGGTACTTC
CATSQGELGERYF
>TRBV29-1|TRBJ2-7|-|TRBD1
TGCAGCGTTCAAACAGGGGGATACGAGCAGTACTTC
CSVQTGGYEQYF
>TRBV19|TRBJ1-1|-|-
TGTGCCAGTAGTGCGGAGGCCTACATCACTGAAGCTTTCTTT
CASSAEAYITEAFF
>TRBV6-5|TRBJ2-7|-|TRBD1
TGTGCCAGCAGTCCGACAGGGCCCCTTCCCTACGAGCAGTACTTC
CASSPTGPLPYEQYF
>TRBV27|TRBJ1-1|-|-
TGTGCCAGCAGTTTATCGAGCTGGGTGTCTGAAGCTTTCTTT
CASSLSSWVSEAFF
>TRBV28|TRBJ2-3|-|TRBD2
TGTGCCAGCAGTCCCCTTTACGGGGGGGTCACAGATACGCAGTATTTT
CASSPLYGGVTDTQYF
>TRBV7-9|TRBJ2-7|-|TRBD1
TGTGCCAGCAGCTTAGAAACAGGGGGCTACGAGCAGTACTTC
CASSLETGGYEQYF
>TRBV10-1|TRBJ2-3|-|-
TGCGCCAGCAATATAGGGTTAGATACGCAGTATTTT
CASNIGLDTQYF
>TRBV9|TRBJ1-1|-|-
TGTGCCAGCAGCGTAGCTACCCAGGGGCTGAGTGAAGCTTTCTTT
CASSVATQGLSEAFF
>TRBV6-5|TRBJ1-5|-|-
TGTGCCAGCAGTTGGGGGGGAGGGCAGCCCCAGCATTTT
CASSWGGGQPQHF
>TRBV19|TRBJ2-1|-|TRBD2
TGTGCCAGTAGTCCCAGCGGGAGCGATGAGCAGTTCTTC
CASSPSGSDEQFF
>TRBV11-2|TRBJ1-1|-|-
TGTGCCAGCAGCTTAAACCATATGAACACTGAAGCTTTCTTT
CASSLNHMNTEAFF
>TRBV27|TRBJ1-1|-|-
TGTGCCAGCAGTTTAGGCCCGAACACTGAAGCTTTCTTT
CASSLGPNTEAFF
>TRBV6-5|TRBJ2-5|-|TRBD2
TGTGCCAGCAGTTACACTAGCGGGGGAAAAGAGACCCAGTACTTC
CASSYTSGGKETQYF
>TRBV18|TRBJ1-6|-|TRBD1
TGTGCCAGCTCACCTGGACAGGGGGCAAATAATTCACCCCTCCACTTT
CASSPGQGANNSPLHF
>TRBV29-1|TRBJ1-1|-|-
TGCAGCGTTGAAGGTGGACTCCAGAGCACTGAAGCTTTCTTT
CSVEGGLQSTEAFF
>TRBV6-5|TRBJ2-7|-|-
TGTGCCAGCAGTTACTCTGCCGAAGGGTACGAGCAGTACTTC
CASSYSAEGYEQYF
>TRBV25-1|TRBJ1-6|-|-
TGTGCCAGCAGTGACGGGGTCTGGGGTTCACCCCTCCACTTT
CASSDGVWGSPLHF
>TRBV29-1|TRBJ1-2|-|TRBD1
TGCAGCGTTGAAGATCAGGGGGTCACCTATGGCTACACCTTC
CSVEDQGVTYGYTF
>TRBV5-5|TRBJ2-7|-|TRBD2
TGTGCCAGCAGCGAAGGACTAGCGGGGGGCTACGAGCAGTACTTC
CASSEGLAGGYEQYF
>TRBV4-1|TRBJ2-7|-|TRBD1
TGCGCCAGCAGCCCCGGGACAGAAAGTTCCTACGAGCAGTACTTC
CASSPGTESSYEQYF
>TRBV19|TRBJ2-1|-|-
TGTGCCAGTAGTATCGGGCTTAGCTCCTACAATGAGCAGTTCTTC
CASSIGLSSYNEQFF
>TRBV29-1|TRBJ1-3|-|-
TGCAGCGTTGAAGATCGCGGCCACCTCGGAGACACCATATATTTT
CSVEDRGHLGDTIYF
>TRBV5-5|TRBJ2-5|once|TRBD1
TGTGCCAGCAGCCGAGGACAGGGGTCACAGACCCAGTACTTC
CASSRGQGSQTQYF
>TRBV7-9|TRBJ2-5|once|TRBD1
TGTGCCAGCAGCTTTCCCGGACAGGGGGAGACCCAGTACTTC
CASSFPGQGETQYF
>TRBV11-2|TRBJ2-7|-|-
TGTGCCAGCAGCACCCACAGGGCCGAGCAGTACTTC
CASSTHRAEQYF
>TRBV6-5|TRBJ2-3|once|-
TGTGCCAGCAGTTACGAAGAGGGGATGGATACGCAGTATTTT
CASSYEEGMDTQYF
>TRBV7-9|TRBJ2-3|-|-
TGTGCCAGCAGCTTATTCAGGGGAGATACGCAGTATTTT
CASSLFRGDTQYF
>TRBV5-1|TRBJ2-7|-|TRBD2
TGCGCCAGCAGATCCTATAGCGGGAGCAACAACGAGCAGTACTTC
CASRSYSGSNNEQYF
>TRBV6-1|TRBJ2-1|-|TRBD2
TGTGCCAGCAGTGAACCGGCTAGCGGGAGACTTGAGCAGTTCTTC
CASSEPASGRLEQFF
>TRBV7-9|TRBJ2-3|-|-
TGTGCCGGCCTGGGGCAGGGGAGGTATGATACGCAGTATTTT
CAGLGQGRYDTQYF
>TRBV9|TRBJ2-7|-|-
TGTGCCAGCAGCGTAGAAGGCGCAGCCTTCTACGAGCAGTACTTC
CASSVEGAAFYEQYF
>TRBV25-1|TRBJ1-1|-|-
TGTGCCAGCAGTGATGAACAGGGTTGGGCTGAAGCTTTCTTT
CASSDEQGWAEAFF
>TRBV27|TRBJ1-1|-|-
TGTGCCAGCAGTTTATCCTTGGGGCATACTCTCACGGAAGCTTTCTTT
CASSLSLGHTLTEAFF
>TRBV29-1|TRBJ1-5|-|-
TGCAGCGTCGGCGAGGGCCCCAATCAGCCCCAGCATTTT
CSVGEGPNQPQHF
>TRBV20-1|TRBJ2-7|once|-
TGCAGTGCTCAGGACGGTTACGAGCAGTACTTC
CSAQDGYEQYF
>TRBV5-4|TRBJ2-1|-|TRBD1
TGTGCCAGCAGTTTTCTGGGACAGAGCTCCTACAATGAGCAGTTCTTC
CASSFLGQSSYNEQFF
>TRBV9|TRBJ1-1|-|-
TGTGCCAGCAGCGTCGACCTAGGAACGGTCACTGAAGCTTTCTTT
CASSVDLGTVTEAFF
>TRBV30|TRBJ2-7|-|-
TGTGCCTGGAGTCCTGGCTCCTACGAGCAGTACTTC
CAWSPGSYEQYF
>TRBV29-1|TRBJ2-1|-|-
TGCAGCGCCACCCCCAACAATGAGCAGTTCTTC
CSATPNNEQFF
>TRBV5-6|TRBJ1-5|-|TRBD1
TGTGCCAGCAGCTTAGGGGGCATTCAGCCCCAGCATTTT
CASSLGGIQPQHF
>TRBV6-5|TRBJ2-5|-|-
TGTGCCAGCAGTTATGGCAGGGTCGGAGGAGAGACCCAGTACTTC
CASSYGRVGGETQYF
>TRBV4-3|TRBJ2-7|-|-
TGCGCCAGCAGCCAAGAGGTTTCAGATTCCTACGAGCAGTACTTC
CASSQEVSDSYEQYF
>TRBV4-1|TRBJ2-5|-|TRBD2
TGCGCCAGCAGCCAAGGACTAGCGACTCTCCAAGAGACCCAGTACTTC
CASSQGLATLQETQYF
>TRBV6-5|TRBJ2-5|-|TRBD2
TGTGCCAGCAGGGGAGGGCGAGAGACCCAGTACTTC
CASRGGRETQYF
>TRBV28|TRBJ2-4|-|-
TGTGCCAGCAGTTCCCGGGGTTACCTAGCCAAAAACATTCAGTACTTC
CASSSRGYLAKNIQYF
>TRBV2|TRBJ2-5|-|TRBD2
TGTGCCAGCAGTGAACTTAGGCTAGCGGATCAAGAGACCCAGTACTTC
CASSELRLADQETQYF